These T cell receptor beta chains were read from a single sample in a study of chemoradiotherapy in HPV16-positive cancers. The protocol was immunoSEQ multiplex PCR, while the TCRdb copy is restricted to in-frame clones and leaves out a portion. In the table there are 65,000 to 80,000 clones, about 90% of which are singletons. Sample: blood, taken from a patient who underwent chemoradiotherapy. These receptors were taken from a human donor with HPV-associated anogenital cancer. CDR3s include the opening cysteine and the closing phenylalanine or tryptophan. A D gene is named only where the DNA matches it firmly. Clone sizes are given selectively: once, few, many, or a class where the clone is expanded.

v_call: TRBV15; clone_size: NA; j_call: TRBJ2-1; d_call: TRBD1; cdr3_aa: CATSRGTGPYNEQFF; cdr3_nt: TGTGCCACCAGCAGGGGGACAGGACCCTACAATGAGCAGTTCTTC
v_call: TRBV7-2; clone_size: NA; j_call: TRBJ2-3; d_call: NA; cdr3_aa: CASSISPLDAQTSTDTQYF; cdr3_nt: TGTGCCAGCAGCATTAGCCCCTTGGACGCACAAACTAGCACAGATACGCAGTATTTT
v_call: TRBV6-6; clone_size: once; j_call: TRBJ1-4; d_call: NA; cdr3_aa: CASSYSKNGYNEKLFF; cdr3_nt: TGTGCCAGCAGTTACTCGAAAAATGGGTATAATGAAAAACTGTTTTTT
v_call: TRBV5-1; clone_size: once; j_call: TRBJ2-3; d_call: NA; cdr3_aa: CASRQEGGPDTQYF; cdr3_nt: TGCGCCAGCAGGCAAGAAGGTGGCCCAGATACGCAGTATTTT
v_call: TRBV5-1; clone_size: NA; j_call: TRBJ2-3; d_call: TRBD2; cdr3_aa: CASSLDPGGVSDTQYF; cdr3_nt: TGCGCCAGCAGCTTGGATCCGGGAGGTGTGTCAGATACGCAGTATTTT
v_call: TRBV11-2; clone_size: NA; j_call: TRBJ2-2; d_call: NA; cdr3_aa: CASSLFANTGELFF; cdr3_nt: TGTGCCAGCAGCTTATTCGCGAACACCGGGGAGCTGTTTTTT
v_call: TRBV5-6; clone_size: NA; j_call: TRBJ1-2; d_call: TRBD1; cdr3_aa: CASSPIVSRDRGHGYTF; cdr3_nt: TGTGCCAGCAGCCCGATTGTCTCAAGGGACAGGGGACATGGCTACACCTTC
v_call: TRBV20-1; clone_size: NA; j_call: TRBJ1-2; d_call: NA; cdr3_aa: CSAHINYGYTF; cdr3_nt: TGCAGTGCTCACATAAATTATGGCTACACCTTC
v_call: TRBV4-2; clone_size: NA; j_call: TRBJ2-3; d_call: NA; cdr3_aa: CASSQGLSTDTQYF; cdr3_nt: TGTGCCAGCAGCCAGGGTCTGAGTACAGATACGCAGTATTTT
v_call: TRBV7-8; clone_size: once; j_call: TRBJ1-1; d_call: NA; cdr3_aa: CASSLDPPGSEAFF; cdr3_nt: TGTGCCAGCAGCTTAGACCCCCCCGGAAGTGAAGCTTTCTTT
v_call: TRBV7-6; clone_size: NA; j_call: TRBJ2-7; d_call: TRBD1; cdr3_aa: CASSLASGQGAYEQYF; cdr3_nt: TGTGCCAGCAGCTTAGCATCGGGACAGGGGGCCTACGAGCAGTACTTC
v_call: TRBV2; clone_size: NA; j_call: TRBJ2-7; d_call: NA; cdr3_aa: CASSPPGDGYEQYF; cdr3_nt: TGTGCCAGCAGTCCCCCCGGGGACGGCTACGAGCAGTACTTC
v_call: TRBV7-9; clone_size: NA; j_call: TRBJ2-5; d_call: NA; cdr3_aa: CASSQEPGVGKETQYF; cdr3_nt: TGTGCCAGCAGCCAAGAACCAGGGGTTGGGAAAGAGACCCAGTACTTC
v_call: TRBV28; clone_size: once; j_call: TRBJ1-2; d_call: NA; cdr3_aa: CASRLQGSNYGYTF; cdr3_nt: TGTGCCAGCAGACTACAGGGCTCTAACTATGGCTACACCTTC
v_call: TRBV10-2; clone_size: NA; j_call: TRBJ2-2; d_call: TRBD2; cdr3_aa: CASSEVGGMNTGELFF; cdr3_nt: TGCGCCAGCAGTGAGGTGGGAGGGATGAACACCGGGGAGCTGTTTTTT
v_call: TRBV7-9; clone_size: NA; j_call: TRBJ2-3; d_call: TRBD1; cdr3_aa: CASSSWGTGRVTDTQYF; cdr3_nt: TGTGCCAGCAGCTCATGGGGGACAGGGAGAGTCACAGATACGCAGTATTTT
v_call: TRBV4-1; clone_size: NA; j_call: TRBJ2-7; d_call: NA; cdr3_aa: CASSPSDSSYEQYF; cdr3_nt: TGCGCCAGCAGCCCTAGCGACAGCTCCTACGAGCAGTACTTC
v_call: TRBV28; clone_size: few; j_call: TRBJ1-1; d_call: NA; cdr3_aa: CASSIPDREAFF; cdr3_nt: TGTGCCAGCAGTATCCCGGACAGAGAAGCTTTCTTT
v_call: TRBV13; clone_size: NA; j_call: TRBJ2-1; d_call: NA; cdr3_aa: CASSLGDIGEQFF; cdr3_nt: TGTGCCAGCAGCCTCGGAGATATCGGTGAGCAGTTCTTC
v_call: TRBV29-1; clone_size: few; j_call: TRBJ1-2; d_call: NA; cdr3_aa: CSVEDRAANYGYTF; cdr3_nt: TGCAGCGTTGAAGACAGAGCGGCTAACTATGGCTACACCTTC
v_call: TRBV7-3; clone_size: once; j_call: TRBJ2-3; d_call: NA; cdr3_aa: CASSLGSAPDTQYF; cdr3_nt: TGTGCCAGCAGCTTAGGTTCAGCACCAGATACGCAGTATTTT
v_call: TRBV4-1; clone_size: NA; j_call: TRBJ2-1; d_call: TRBD2; cdr3_aa: CASRPEGSGRVSYNEQFF; cdr3_nt: TGCGCCAGCAGGCCCGAAGGTAGCGGGAGGGTCTCCTACAATGAGCAGTTCTTC
v_call: TRBV6-5; clone_size: NA; j_call: TRBJ2-1; d_call: NA; cdr3_aa: CASSYKFQGLDEQFF; cdr3_nt: TGTGCCAGCAGTTATAAGTTTCAGGGGTTGGATGAGCAGTTCTTC
v_call: TRBV19; clone_size: NA; j_call: TRBJ1-4; d_call: NA; cdr3_aa: CASSHGAGNEKLFF; cdr3_nt: TGTGCCAGTAGTCATGGCGCCGGTAATGAAAAACTGTTTTTT
v_call: TRBV29-1; clone_size: once; j_call: TRBJ2-2; d_call: NA; cdr3_aa: CSVDKAGGKTGELFF; cdr3_nt: TGCAGCGTTGATAAGGCAGGGGGGAAAACCGGGGAGCTGTTTTTT
v_call: TRBV7-3; clone_size: NA; j_call: TRBJ2-2; d_call: NA; cdr3_aa: CASSLIPGGGTGELFF; cdr3_nt: TGTGCCAGCAGCTTAATCCCAGGGGGAGGCACCGGGGAGCTGTTTTTT
v_call: TRBV19; clone_size: NA; j_call: TRBJ2-7; d_call: NA; cdr3_aa: CASSPLGQPIYEQYF; cdr3_nt: TGTGCCAGTAGTCCACTGGGGCAGCCAATCTACGAGCAGTACTTC
v_call: TRBV20-1; clone_size: NA; j_call: TRBJ2-1; d_call: TRBD2; cdr3_aa: CSAPGGNEQFF; cdr3_nt: TGCAGTGCTCCGGGGGGGAATGAGCAGTTCTTC
v_call: TRBV21-1; clone_size: NA; j_call: TRBJ1-1; d_call: NA; cdr3_aa: CAKTAQGAGTEAFF; cdr3_nt: TGTGCCAAAACAGCCCAGGGGGCGGGCACTGAAGCTTTCTTT
v_call: TRBV7-9; clone_size: NA; j_call: TRBJ1-5; d_call: NA; cdr3_aa: CASSLGTRTQHF; cdr3_nt: TGTGCCAGCAGCTTAGGGACGAGAACCCAGCATTTT
v_call: TRBV6-5; clone_size: NA; j_call: TRBJ1-3; d_call: NA; cdr3_aa: CASSYSNSHSGNTIYF; cdr3_nt: TGTGCCAGCAGTTACTCCAACAGTCACTCTGGAAACACCATATATTTT
v_call: TRBV16; clone_size: NA; j_call: TRBJ2-4; d_call: TRBD1; cdr3_aa: CASSLQGVRDIQYF; cdr3_nt: TGTGCCAGCAGCTTACAGGGGGTACGAGACATTCAGTACTTC
v_call: TRBV7-7; clone_size: NA; j_call: TRBJ2-1; d_call: NA; cdr3_aa: CASSLEGGASYNEQFF; cdr3_nt: TGTGCTAGCAGCTTAGAGGGGGGGGCGTCCTACAATGAGCAGTTCTTC
v_call: TRBV7-9; clone_size: NA; j_call: TRBJ2-3; d_call: TRBD1; cdr3_aa: CASSPTGGAGDTQYF; cdr3_nt: TGTGCCAGCAGCCCCACAGGGGGCGCTGGGGATACGCAGTATTTT
v_call: TRBV13; clone_size: NA; j_call: TRBJ1-1; d_call: TRBD1; cdr3_aa: CASSSTQGPGSEAFF; cdr3_nt: TGTGCCAGCAGCTCAACACAGGGGCCGGGATCTGAAGCTTTCTTT
v_call: TRBV19; clone_size: NA; j_call: TRBJ2-1; d_call: NA; cdr3_aa: CASSMSQGQFF; cdr3_nt: TGTGCCAGTAGTATGAGCCAGGGACAGTTCTTC
v_call: TRBV5-4; clone_size: NA; j_call: TRBJ2-1; d_call: TRBD2; cdr3_aa: CASSFPTSSSYNEQFF; cdr3_nt: TGTGCCAGCAGCTTTCCGACTAGCTCCTCCTACAATGAGCAGTTCTTC
v_call: TRBV7-2; clone_size: NA; j_call: TRBJ1-6; d_call: NA; cdr3_aa: CASSARLRGVKNSPLHF; cdr3_nt: TGTGCCAGCAGCGCCCGGTTAAGGGGGGTAAAGAATTCACCCCTCCACTTT
v_call: TRBV6-1; clone_size: NA; j_call: TRBJ1-2; d_call: TRBD1; cdr3_aa: CASRADRVDSYGYTF; cdr3_nt: TGTGCCAGCAGAGCAGACAGGGTCGATAGTTATGGCTACACCTTC
v_call: TRBV6-1; clone_size: NA; j_call: TRBJ1-5; d_call: TRBD1; cdr3_aa: CASSDSGQGYQPQHF; cdr3_nt: TGTGCCAGCAGTGATTCGGGACAGGGTTATCAGCCCCAGCATTTT
v_call: TRBV2; clone_size: NA; j_call: TRBJ1-2; d_call: NA; cdr3_aa: CASSEYRASGYGYTF; cdr3_nt: TGTGCCAGCAGTGAATATAGAGCCTCAGGGTATGGCTACACCTTC
v_call: TRBV19; clone_size: NA; j_call: TRBJ1-5; d_call: NA; cdr3_aa: CATTVASNQPQHF; cdr3_nt: TGTGCCACTACAGTTGCTAGCAATCAGCCCCAGCATTTT
v_call: TRBV5-4; clone_size: NA; j_call: TRBJ2-3; d_call: NA; cdr3_aa: CASSPREFGADTQYF; cdr3_nt: TGTGCCAGCAGCCCTCGGGAGTTTGGGGCAGATACGCAGTATTTT
v_call: TRBV27; clone_size: NA; j_call: TRBJ1-2; d_call: TRBD1; cdr3_aa: CASTHRTGGWYGYTF; cdr3_nt: TGTGCCAGCACCCACCGGACAGGGGGCTGGTATGGCTACACCTTC
v_call: TRBV4-1; clone_size: NA; j_call: TRBJ1-5; d_call: NA; cdr3_aa: CASSQWDGLNQPQHF; cdr3_nt: TGCGCCAGCAGCCAATGGGACGGACTTAATCAGCCCCAGCATTTT
v_call: TRBV5-8; clone_size: once; j_call: TRBJ2-7; d_call: NA; cdr3_aa: CASSFGGLYEQYF; cdr3_nt: TGTGCCAGCAGCTTCGGGGGCCTCTACGAGCAGTACTTC
v_call: TRBV19; clone_size: NA; j_call: TRBJ1-1; d_call: NA; cdr3_aa: CASSMGTTEAFF; cdr3_nt: TGTGCCAGTAGTATGGGGACAACTGAAGCTTTCTTT
v_call: TRBV10-3; clone_size: once; j_call: TRBJ2-2; d_call: TRBD2; cdr3_aa: CAISGGTSGRDLNTGELFF; cdr3_nt: TGTGCCATCAGTGGGGGGACTAGCGGGAGAGATCTAAACACCGGGGAGCTGTTTTTT
v_call: TRBV5-1; clone_size: NA; j_call: TRBJ2-1; d_call: NA; cdr3_aa: CASSLSVGEQFF; cdr3_nt: TGCGCCAGCAGCTTAAGCGTGGGTGAGCAGTTCTTC
v_call: TRBV5-1; clone_size: NA; j_call: TRBJ1-1; d_call: NA; cdr3_aa: CASRGLDTEAFF; cdr3_nt: TGCGCCAGCAGAGGTTTGGACACTGAAGCTTTCTTT
v_call: TRBV5-6; clone_size: NA; j_call: TRBJ2-7; d_call: NA; cdr3_aa: CASSLVGQFNEQYF; cdr3_nt: TGTGCCAGCAGCTTAGTCGGACAGTTCAACGAGCAGTACTTC
v_call: TRBV5-1; clone_size: NA; j_call: TRBJ1-1; d_call: TRBD1; cdr3_aa: CASSLGGTVNTEAFF; cdr3_nt: TGCGCCAGCAGCTTGGGCGGGACAGTGAACACTGAAGCTTTCTTT
v_call: TRBV6-1; clone_size: NA; j_call: TRBJ1-2; d_call: NA; cdr3_aa: CASQFYGYTF; cdr3_nt: TGTGCCAGCCAGTTTTATGGCTACACCTTC
v_call: TRBV11-1; clone_size: NA; j_call: TRBJ1-1; d_call: NA; cdr3_aa: CARERKVNTEAFF; cdr3_nt: TGTGCCCGTGAGCGGAAAGTGAACACTGAAGCTTTCTTT
v_call: TRBV19; clone_size: NA; j_call: TRBJ2-7; d_call: NA; cdr3_aa: CASSTTYEQYF; cdr3_nt: TGTGCCAGTAGCACCACCTACGAGCAGTACTTC
v_call: TRBV10-3; clone_size: few; j_call: TRBJ2-5; d_call: TRBD2; cdr3_aa: CAISVKSGGLQETQYF; cdr3_nt: TGTGCCATCAGTGTTAAGAGCGGGGGCTTACAAGAGACCCAGTACTTC
v_call: TRBV7-2; clone_size: NA; j_call: TRBJ1-5; d_call: NA; cdr3_aa: CASSLDVGQPQHF; cdr3_nt: TGTGCCAGCAGCTTAGATGTAGGACAGCCCCAGCATTTT